Shown below are 11 T cell receptor beta chains from a single sample sequenced in a study of identical twins (dated by TCRdb to 2015 to 2016). Library construction relied on 5' RACE. Sequencer: Illumina HiSeq 2000. TCRdb redid the processing of the public reads, applying fastp at Q25 and MiXCR, and retained in-frame beta chains. Each entry is one CDR3 protein sequence, shown with its most common DNA and genes. Recorded for this sample are some 1,600,000 distinct CDR3 sequences; about 32% of them occurred a single time. The top ten hold about 0.25% of the sample. Material: cord blood. The receptors were sampled from a newborn girl in good health.

The V gene is TRBV5-1, the J gene TRBJ1-2; D is unclear. Between the trimmed V and J ends, which lost 5 bases and 5 bases, there was a span of 10 bases. The germline CDR1 and CDR2 sequences are SGHRS and YFSETQ. The CDR3 spans 12 residues. The CDR3 DNA reads TGCGCCAGCAGGCAGACGGATTATGGCTACACCTTC. Protein: CASRQTDYGYTF.

This chain connects TRBV20-1 to TRBJ2-7; 9 bases fit TRBD2. The CDR3 is 14 amino acids. V lost 3 bases and J lost 0; bases outside the gene matches: 3. CDR1 and CDR2 from the germline V gene are DFQATT and SNEGSKA (reference sequence). This chain's CDR3 is CSASTSGPSYEQYF. CDR3 DNA: TGCAGTGCTAGTACTAGCGGGCCCTCCTACGAGCAGTACTTC.

This clonotype has only a few counts. The chain joins TRBV3-1 to TRBJ1-2; the D gene is possibly TRBD1 (5 bases). Germline loops: CDR1 LGHDT, CDR2 YNNKEL (reference sequence). V gave up 2 bases and J gave up 4 bases, with 8 bases separating them. CDR3 length equals 13 residues. The CDR3 nucleotides are TGTGCCAGCAGCCAATGGGGACCCTATGGCTACACCTTC. This encodes CASSQWGPYGYTF.

The J gene is TRBJ2-7, the V gene TRBV4-1, with 7 nucleotides matching TRBD1. J gave up 0 bases and V 1 base, and 6 bases lay outside the gene matches. Germline assignment: CDR1 MGHRA and CDR2 YSYEKL. The CDR3 sequence is 16 residues long. The CDR3 region is CASSQGGTASSYEQYF. The CDR3 DNA reads TGCGCCAGCAGCCAAGGAGGGACAGCTAGCTCCTACGAGCAGTACTTC.

As DNA, the CDR3 is TGTGCCAGCAATAATCCGGGTCCCCAAGAGACCCAGTACTTC. Its protein is CASNNPGPQETQYF. This chain uses TRBV25-1 with TRBJ2-5; D is undetermined. Germline CDR1 is MGHDK and CDR2 is SYGVNS. This CDR3 contains 14 residues. Trimming shortened V by 7 bases and J by 1 base, and 13 bases separated the two germline ends. Full variable domain (remainder filled in from reference TRBV25-1 and TRBJ2-5): EADIYQTPRYLVIGTGKKITLECSQTMGHDKMYWYQQDPGMELHLIHYSYGVNSTEKGDLSSESTVSRIRTEHFPLTLESARPSHTSQYLCASNNPGPQETQYFGPGTRLLVL.

The chain joins TRBV5-1 to TRBJ2-7; maybe TRBD1 (5 bases). CDR1 SGHRS and CDR2 YFSETQ come from the germline V gene. The CDR3 sequence is 14 residues long. V lost 0 bases to trimming and J lost 6 bases, with 13 bases between them. In DNA, the CDR3 is TGCGCCAGCAGCTTGGCGCCAGGGTCAGGCGAGCAGTACTTC. The encoded protein is CASSLAPGSGEQYF.

This rearrangement joins TRBV7-9 to TRBJ1-1; possible D gene TRBD1, 5 bases. V was pared by 2 bases and J by 1 base, with 14 bases between. The CDR3 loop spans 16 amino acids. Germline V CDR1 and CDR2: SEHNR, FQNEAQ (reference sequence). This CDR3 is CASSLSGGSGNTEAFF. CDR3 nucleotide sequence: TGTGCCAGCAGCTTATCGGGGGGGTCGGGGAACACTGAAGCTTTCTTT.

This clonotype turned up a few times. This CDR3 is CASSYPERGPYNEQYF. The CDR3 nucleotides read TGTGCCAGCAGTTACCCCGAGAGGGGGCCCTACAATGAGCAGTACTTC. The chain combines TRBV6-2 or TRBV6-3 with TRBJ2-7, with 7 bases lining up with TRBD1. The V gene's germline CDR1 is MNHEY and CDR2 SVGEGT. The length of the CDR3 is 16 residues. J lost 7 bases, V lost 2 bases, and 14 bases had no gene match.

The chain links TRBV7-2 to TRBJ1-2; D remains unclear. The length of the CDR3 is 14 residues. The germline V and J ends were trimmed by 5 bases and 6 bases, with 16 bases remaining between them. Germline V gene lookup returns CDR1 SGHTA and CDR2 FQGNSA. DNA of the CDR3: TGTGCCAGCAGCACCGCCGGACTGACCAATGGCTACACCTTC. This gives the protein CASSTAGLTNGYTF.

Of note for this clonotype: Germline is not matched at one junction end, which may reflect a read error. The chain combines TRBV10-3 with TRBJ2-3; 14 bases agree with TRBD2. The CDR3 spans 15 residues. The V gene's germline CDR1 is ENHRY and CDR2 SYGVKD. CDR3 protein: CAIRGTSGSIDTQYF. DNA for the CDR3: TGTGCCATCAGGGGGACTAGCGGGAGCATAGATACGCAGTATTTT.

The V call is TRBV20-1, the J call TRBJ2-5, with a weak D call TRBD2 (5 bases). Per germline, CDR1 DFQATT and CDR2 SNEGSKA (reference sequence). The V gene lost 0 bases and the J gene lost 4 bases, with 18 bases spanning the gap. The CDR3 sequence is 16 residues long. The CDR3 sequence is CSARDVRTLSGETQYF. The CDR3, as DNA: TGCAGTGCTAGAGATGTAAGGACCCTAAGCGGAGAGACCCAGTACTTC.